Following are 20 T cell receptor beta chains from one sample sequenced in a study of T cells after yellow fever vaccination. TCRdb re-called the 5' RACE reads with MiXCR, one entry per CDR3 protein. The sample has some 320,000 distinct CDR3 sequences, roughly 8.7% seen once. Material: CD4+ T cells sorted from PBMCs, obtained 5 days after the yellow fever booster vaccination. These receptors came from a man between 18 and 35 years old who received the YFV17D yellow fever vaccine.

Written as DNA, the CDR3 is TGCGCCACCCAAATCGGGACAGGGGCCTCTGGGGCCAACGTCCTGACTTTC. Translation: CATQIGTGASGANVLTF. This chain uses TRBV5-1 with TRBJ2-6; 10 bases agree with TRBD1. CDR1 SGHRS and CDR2 YFSETQ come from the germline V gene. J lost 0 bases, V lost 9 bases, and 9 bases had no gene match. CDR3 length: 17 amino acids.

Concerning this clonotype itself: A much larger clone differs by one base, so this may be a read error. V and J are TRBV10-3 and TRBJ1-2; 8 bases align to TRBD1. Looked up from germline, CDR1 is ENHRY and CDR2 is SYGVKD. With 11 bases clipped from V and 3 bases from J, the junction kept 8 bases outside the gene matches. The CDR3 runs to 13 residues. The chain's CDR3 is CACGQGSHYGYTF. The CDR3, as DNA: TGTGCCTGTGGACAGGGAAGTCACTATGGCTACACCTTC.

The table lists this clonotype with many counts. The chain joins TRBV9 to TRBJ1-5, with 8 bases matching TRBD1. Germline CDR1 and CDR2: SGDLS and YYNGEE. V dropped 4 bases and J dropped 4; count of bases not matched to a gene: 10. This CDR3 has 16 amino acids. CDR3 DNA: TGTGCCAGCAGCCCGGGGACAGGAGCATCTAATCAGCCCCAGCATTTT. Translating it yields CASSPGTGASNQPQHF.

This clonotype was recorded a few times. The J gene is TRBJ1-2, the V gene TRBV6-5; D gene ambiguous. The CDR3 is 16 residues long. V lost 2 bases and J lost 7, with 20 bases in between. Germline V lookup: CDR1 MNHEY, CDR2 SVGAGI. CDR3 sequence (DNA): TGTGCCAGCAGTTACATAGGGAACTGGCTCTCGGGTGGCTACACCTTC. Its translation: CASSYIGNWLSGGYTF.

V usage is TRBV5-1 and J usage is TRBJ2-3; 7 bases agree with TRBD2. The trim removed 4 bases at V and 4 bases at J, leaving 9 bases unmatched. The CDR3 is 15 amino acids. Germline CDR1 reads SGHRS; CDR2 reads YFSETQ. The CDR3 nucleotides are TGCGCCAGCAGCCTACCGGGACTAAGCTCAGATACGCAGTATTTT. This encodes CASSLPGLSSDTQYF.

There are a few counts of this clonotype. The chain uses TRBV15 and TRBJ1-1, with 7 bases fitting TRBD1. The CDR3 is made up of 14 amino acids. The germline CDR1 and CDR2 sequences are LNHNV and YYDKDF (reference sequence). The V gene end was trimmed by 2 bases and the J gene end by 5 bases; junction bases not matched to a gene: 5. The CDR3 region is CATSRSQGGTEAFF. The DNA of the CDR3 is TGTGCCACCAGCAGATCCCAGGGGGGAACTGAAGCTTTCTTT.

This clonotype was counted ten times or more. The junction departs from the called germline gene at one end, perhaps through a read error. The V and J genes are TRBV3-1 and TRBJ2-2; no clear D. Germline CDR1 LGHDT, CDR2 YNNKEL (reference sequence). The CDR3 runs to 12 residues. The CDR3 spells CASSQNAGELFF. CDR3 coding DNA: TGTGCCAGCAGCCAGAACGCCGGGGAGCTGTTTTTT.

A single count supports this clonotype. This chain connects TRBV5-1 to TRBJ1-2, with D possibly being TRBD1 (5 bases). Germline V CDR1 and CDR2: SGHRS, YFSETQ. Trimming took off 4 bases at V and 8 bases at J, with 18 bases between the two ends. The CDR3 spans 14 residues. This CDR3 is CASSLGTAGVGYTF. The CDR3 DNA reads TGCGCCAGCAGCCTCGGGACCGCCGGAGTAGGCTACACCTTC.

At least ten counts were recorded for this clonotype. The chain is built from TRBV12-3 or TRBV12-4 and TRBJ2-3, with 8 bases lining up with TRBD1. The length of the CDR3 is 14 residues. J gave up 2 bases and V 7 bases, and 5 bases lay outside the gene matches. CDR3 loop: CASIMGQATDTQYF. The CDR3 DNA reads TGTGCCAGCATCATGGGACAGGCCACAGATACGCAGTATTTT.

The chain uses TRBV19 and TRBJ1-2; D is perhaps TRBD1 (5 bases). V lost 3 bases and J lost 8, with 16 bases in between. This CDR3 comprises 14 residues. Germline V gives CDR1 LNHDA, CDR2 SQIVND (reference sequence). CDR3 loop: CASSIRDSARGYTF. Written as DNA, the CDR3 is TGTGCCAGTAGTATTAGAGACAGCGCCAGGGGCTACACCTTC.

The chain combines TRBV3-1 with TRBJ2-7; a possible D gene is TRBD1 (5 bases). Per the germline V gene, CDR1 is LGHDT and CDR2 is YNNKEL (reference sequence). This CDR3 is built from 13 residues. V shed 1 base and J shed 5 bases, with 9 bases lying between them. CDR3 DNA: TGTGCCAGCAGCCAAGGTGACAGCCACGAGCAGTACTTC. Residues: CASSQGDSHEQYF.

The table lists this clonotype with many counts. The chain uses TRBV10-2 and TRBJ2-7; 10 bases align to TRBD1. The germline V gene has CDR1 WSHSY and CDR2 SAAADI. V lost 4 bases to trimming and J lost 3 bases; unmatched junction nucleotides: 0. The CDR3 covers 13 residues. The chain's CDR3 is CASSGTGGYEQYF. The CDR3 DNA sequence: TGCGCCAGCAGTGGGACAGGGGGCTACGAGCAGTACTTC.

There are a few counts of this clonotype. The gene calls are TRBV7-3 and TRBJ2-1; 8 bases match TRBD2. Trimming cost V 5 bases and J 0 bases; bases outside gene matches: 6. The CDR3 covers 16 residues. Germline V gene lookup returns CDR1 SGHTA and CDR2 FQGTGA. The CDR3 protein is CASSRGGPLSYNEQFF. The CDR3 DNA is TGTGCCAGCAGCCGGGGGGGGCCACTCTCCTACAATGAGCAGTTCTTC.

This chain connects TRBV18 to TRBJ1-2; possibly TRBD1 for D (6 bases). The CDR3 covers 13 residues. Looked up from germline, CDR1 is KGHSH and CDR2 is LQKENI. V lost 1 base to trimming and J lost 14 bases, with 17 bases between them. In DNA form, the CDR3 reads TGTGCCAGCTCACCACAAAGCGAGACCCAGGGGACCTTC. This codes for CASSPQSETQGTF.

V usage is TRBV29-1 and J usage is TRBJ1-4; D is unclear. The CDR3 runs to 10 residues. Germline assignment: CDR1 SQVTM and CDR2 ANQGSEA. V was cut by 4 bases and J by 5 bases, with 2 bases left in between. This chain's CDR3 is CSVANEKLFF. For the CDR3, the DNA is TGCAGCGTTGCCAATGAAAAACTGTTTTTT.

This clonotype was seen ten or more times. V and J are TRBV5-1 and TRBJ2-2; D is ambiguous. V gave up 0 bases and J gave up 4 bases, with 10 bases separating them. Germline values: CDR1 SGHRS, CDR2 YFSETQ. The CDR3 totals 15 residues. CDR3 DNA: TGCGCCAGCAGCTTGGGTCTAGGTTCCACCGGGGAGCTGTTTTTT. It encodes CASSLGLGSTGELFF.

The chain combines TRBV5-4 with TRBJ2-3; 9 bases are shared with TRBD2. The CDR3 has 15 amino acids. Germline V gives CDR1 SGHNT, CDR2 YYREEE (reference sequence). V lost 4 bases, J lost 5 bases, and 8 bases stayed unmatched. In DNA form, the CDR3 reads TGTGCCAGCAGCCCCGGGACTAGCCGGCGAGATACGCAGTATTTT. This encodes CASSPGTSRRDTQYF.

The rearrangement links TRBV12-3 or TRBV12-4 to TRBJ2-3; 11 bases match TRBD2. The CDR3 covers 20 residues. J gave up 0 bases and V 4 bases, and 15 bases lay outside the gene matches. CDR3 nucleotides: TGTGCCAGCAGTTACCCCCTTTTTAGCGGGGGGGCCTGGAGCACAGATACGCAGTATTTT. Protein sequence: CASSYPLFSGGAWSTDTQYF.

This clonotype has more than one count but fewer than ten. V and J are TRBV30 and TRBJ2-7; 8 nucleotides line up with TRBD1. Germline values: CDR1 GTSNPN, CDR2 SVGIG (reference sequence). The CDR3 contains 11 residues. With 4 bases clipped from V and 7 bases from J, the junction kept 3 bases outside the gene matches. The CDR3, as DNA: TGTGCCTGGACGGACAGGGTTGAGCAGTACTTC. It codes for CAWTDRVEQYF. The complete variable domain, with remaining parts taken from reference TRBV30 and TRBJ2-7, reads SQTIHQWPATLVQPVGSPLSLECTVEGTSNPNLYWYRQAAGRGLQLLFYSVGIGQISSEVPQNLSASRPQDRQFILSSKKLLLSDSGFYLCAWTDRVEQYFGPGTRLTVT.

The chain is built from TRBV6-6 and TRBJ1-5, with TRBD1 matching 7 bases. Per germline, CDR1 MNHNY and CDR2 SVGAGI (reference sequence). The V segment lost 2 bases and the J segment 7 bases; nucleotides outside the gene matches: 11. The CDR3 covers 16 residues. The CDR3 coding sequence is TGTGCCAGCAGTTACAGCAGGGGGGGCTTGGGGCAGCCCCAGCATTTT. Translating gives CASSYSRGGLGQPQHF.